Reported below is one T cell receptor (beta chain). This entry is derived from a study of blood T cell repertoires in COVID-19. Looking at the study overall: The samples span acute and convalescent COVID-19 from the United States, Italy and Spain. Sample material is recorded as cDNA or gDNA derived from T cells, B-cell-depleted T cells, or PBMCs.

Germline values: CDR1 MDHEN, CDR2 SYDVKM. Trimming removed 4 bases from V and 5 bases from J; junction bases left unmatched: 8. This CDR3 spans 15 amino acids. In the authors' methods: For nucleated cells, counts were estimated from reference gene primer amplification. The assay was immunoSEQ multiplex PCR, and TCRdb's table has in-frame clones only and misses some. That table supplies the V and J calls and clone size; D and trimming were determined from the DNA. The sample lists about 88,000 clones; over 90% were seen once. This sequence was found in a man in his sixties with acute or convalescent COVID-19. Sequenced: peripheral blood. The chain joins TRBV28 to TRBJ2-5, with 9 bases lining up with TRBD2. This chain's CDR3 is CASSSRGSGSETQYF. The CDR3 bases are TGTGCCAGCAGTTCCCGGGGTAGCGGGAGTGAGACCCAGTACTTC.